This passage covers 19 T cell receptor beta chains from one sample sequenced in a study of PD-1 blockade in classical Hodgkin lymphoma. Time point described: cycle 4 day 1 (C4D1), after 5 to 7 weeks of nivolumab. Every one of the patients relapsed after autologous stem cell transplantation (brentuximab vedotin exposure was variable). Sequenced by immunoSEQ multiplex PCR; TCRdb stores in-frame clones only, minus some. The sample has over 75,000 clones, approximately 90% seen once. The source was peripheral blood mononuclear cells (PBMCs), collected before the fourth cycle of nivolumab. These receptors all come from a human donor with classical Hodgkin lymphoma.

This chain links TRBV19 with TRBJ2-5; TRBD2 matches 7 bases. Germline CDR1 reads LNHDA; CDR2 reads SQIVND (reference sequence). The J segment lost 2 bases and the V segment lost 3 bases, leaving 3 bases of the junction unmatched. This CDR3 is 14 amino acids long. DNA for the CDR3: TGTGCCAGTAGTATTACGGGGGGACAAGAGACCCAGTACTTC. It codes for CASSITGGQETQYF.

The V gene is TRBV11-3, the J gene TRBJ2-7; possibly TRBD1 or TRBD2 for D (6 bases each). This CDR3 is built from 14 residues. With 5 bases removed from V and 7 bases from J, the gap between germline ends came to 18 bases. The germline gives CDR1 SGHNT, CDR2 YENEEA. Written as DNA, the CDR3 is TGTGCCAGCAGCCAGAGTGGGGGGCTAGGTGAGCAGTACTTC. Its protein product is CASSQSGGLGEQYF.

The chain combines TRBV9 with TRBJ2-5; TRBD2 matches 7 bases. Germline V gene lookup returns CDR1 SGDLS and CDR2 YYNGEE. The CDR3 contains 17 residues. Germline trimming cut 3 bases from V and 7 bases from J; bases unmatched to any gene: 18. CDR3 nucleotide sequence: TGTGCCAGCAGCGAGCGGGACTGGGCAGGCGGGTGGGGGACCCAGTACTTC. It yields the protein CASSERDWAGGWGTQYF.

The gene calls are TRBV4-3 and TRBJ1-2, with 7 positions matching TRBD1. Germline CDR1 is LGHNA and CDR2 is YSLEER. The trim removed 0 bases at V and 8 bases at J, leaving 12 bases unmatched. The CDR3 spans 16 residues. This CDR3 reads CASSQERTAGGSGYTF. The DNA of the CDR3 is TGCGCCAGCAGCCAAGAGAGGACGGCAGGGGGGTCCGGCTACACCTTC.

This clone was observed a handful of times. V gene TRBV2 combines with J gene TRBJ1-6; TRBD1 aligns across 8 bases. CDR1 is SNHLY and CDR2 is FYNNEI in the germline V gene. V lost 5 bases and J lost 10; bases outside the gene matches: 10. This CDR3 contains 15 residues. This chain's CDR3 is CASSRRQGKDSPLHF. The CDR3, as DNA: TGTGCCAGCAGTAGAAGACAGGGGAAGGACTCACCCCTCCACTTT.

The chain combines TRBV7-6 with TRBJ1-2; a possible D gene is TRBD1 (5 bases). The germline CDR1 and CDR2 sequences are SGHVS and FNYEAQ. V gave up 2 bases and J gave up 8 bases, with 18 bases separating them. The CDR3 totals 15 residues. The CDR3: CASSLSVLGAAGYTF. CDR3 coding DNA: TGTGCCAGCAGCTTAAGCGTTTTAGGGGCTGCCGGCTACACCTTC.

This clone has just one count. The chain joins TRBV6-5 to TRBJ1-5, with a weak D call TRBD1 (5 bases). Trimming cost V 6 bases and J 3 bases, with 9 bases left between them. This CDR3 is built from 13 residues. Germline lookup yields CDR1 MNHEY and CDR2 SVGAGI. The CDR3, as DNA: TGTGCCAGCAGGGGACCTATCAATCAGCCCCAGCATTTT. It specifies CASRGPINQPQHF.

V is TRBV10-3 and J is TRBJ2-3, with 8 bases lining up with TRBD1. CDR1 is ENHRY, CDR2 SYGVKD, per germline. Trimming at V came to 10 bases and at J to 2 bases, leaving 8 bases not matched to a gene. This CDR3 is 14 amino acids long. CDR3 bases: TGTGCCACTGTGCAGGGGGCTCACACAGATACGCAGTATTTT. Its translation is CATVQGAHTDTQYF.

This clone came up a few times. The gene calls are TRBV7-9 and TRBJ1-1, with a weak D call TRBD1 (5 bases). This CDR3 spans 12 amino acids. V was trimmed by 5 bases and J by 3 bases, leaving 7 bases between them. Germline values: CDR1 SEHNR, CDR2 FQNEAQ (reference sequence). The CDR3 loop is CASSEQDTEAFF. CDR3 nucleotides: TGTGCCAGCAGCGAACAGGACACTGAAGCTTTCTTT.

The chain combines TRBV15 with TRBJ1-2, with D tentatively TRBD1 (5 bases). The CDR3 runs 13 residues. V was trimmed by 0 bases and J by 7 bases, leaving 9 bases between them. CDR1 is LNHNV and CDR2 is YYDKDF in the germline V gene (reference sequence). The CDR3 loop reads CATSRDGTFGYTF. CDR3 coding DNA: TGTGCCACCAGCAGAGATGGGACCTTTGGCTACACCTTC.

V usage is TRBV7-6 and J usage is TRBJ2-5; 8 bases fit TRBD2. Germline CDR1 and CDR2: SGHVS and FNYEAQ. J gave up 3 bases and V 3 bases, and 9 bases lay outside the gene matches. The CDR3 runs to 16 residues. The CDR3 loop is CASSFAWRGEKETQYF. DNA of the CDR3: TGTGCCAGCAGCTTCGCGTGGCGGGGGGAAAAAGAGACCCAGTACTTC.

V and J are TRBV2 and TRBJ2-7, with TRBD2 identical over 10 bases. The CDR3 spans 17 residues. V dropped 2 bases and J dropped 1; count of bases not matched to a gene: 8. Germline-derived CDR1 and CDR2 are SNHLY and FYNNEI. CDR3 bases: TGTGCCAGCAGTGAATTTAGCGGGGGGAGGGGTTCCTACGAGCAGTACTTC. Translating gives CASSEFSGGRGSYEQYF.

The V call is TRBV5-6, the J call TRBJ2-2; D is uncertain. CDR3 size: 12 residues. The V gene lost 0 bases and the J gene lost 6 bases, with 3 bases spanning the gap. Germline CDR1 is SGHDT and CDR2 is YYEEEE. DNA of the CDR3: TGTGCCAGCAGCTTGGTCGCCGGGGAGCTGTTTTTT. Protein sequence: CASSLVAGELFF.

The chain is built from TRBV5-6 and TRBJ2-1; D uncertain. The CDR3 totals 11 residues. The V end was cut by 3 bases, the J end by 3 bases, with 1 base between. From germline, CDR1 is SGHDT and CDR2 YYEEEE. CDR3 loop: CASSYYNEQFF. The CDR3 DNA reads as TGTGCCAGCAGCTACTACAATGAGCAGTTCTTC. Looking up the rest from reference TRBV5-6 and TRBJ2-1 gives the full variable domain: DAGVTQSPTHLIKTRGQQVTLRCSPKSGHDTVSWYQQALGQGPQFIFQYYEEEERQRGNFPDRFSGHQFPNYSSELNVNALLLGDSALYLCASSYYNEQFFGPGTRLTVL.

In DNA form, the CDR3 reads TGTGCCAGCAGCTTAAGGGCCCCCTTGGGGGGGGATCAAGAGACCCAGTACTTC. It specifies CASSLRAPLGGDQETQYF. This chain joins TRBV7-2 and TRBJ2-5, with 7 bases identical to TRBD2. After removal of 2 bases from V and 2 bases from J, the junction contained 14 bases not matched to a gene. CDR3 length: 18 residues. In germline, CDR1 is SGHTA, CDR2 FQGNSA.

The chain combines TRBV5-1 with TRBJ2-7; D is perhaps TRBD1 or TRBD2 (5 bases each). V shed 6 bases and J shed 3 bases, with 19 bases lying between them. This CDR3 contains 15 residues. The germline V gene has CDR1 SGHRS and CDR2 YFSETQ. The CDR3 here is CASTPMGQGDYEQYF. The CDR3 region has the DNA TGCGCCAGCACCCCCATGGGGCAGGGAGACTACGAGCAGTACTTC.

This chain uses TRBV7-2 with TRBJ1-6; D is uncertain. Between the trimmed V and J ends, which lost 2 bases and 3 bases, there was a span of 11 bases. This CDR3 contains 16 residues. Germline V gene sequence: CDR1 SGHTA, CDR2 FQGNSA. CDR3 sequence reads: CASSLSGGFYNSPLHF. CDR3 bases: TGTGCCAGCAGCTTATCGGGCGGTTTCTATAATTCACCCCTCCACTTT.

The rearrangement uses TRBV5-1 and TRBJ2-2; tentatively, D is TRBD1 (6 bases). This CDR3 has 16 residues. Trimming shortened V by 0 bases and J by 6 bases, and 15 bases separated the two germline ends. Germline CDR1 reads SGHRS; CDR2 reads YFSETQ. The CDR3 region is CASSLVMGAFSGELFF. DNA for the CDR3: TGCGCCAGCAGCTTGGTAATGGGGGCTTTCTCCGGGGAGCTGTTTTTT.

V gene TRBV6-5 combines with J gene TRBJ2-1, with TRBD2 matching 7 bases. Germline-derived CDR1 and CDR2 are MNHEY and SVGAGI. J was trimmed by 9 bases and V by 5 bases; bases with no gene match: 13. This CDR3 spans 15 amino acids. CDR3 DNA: TGTGCCAGCAGTCTACGCATGGCGGGGGTCGGTGAGCAGTTCTTC. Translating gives CASSLRMAGVGEQFF.